Following are 27 T cell receptor beta chains from one sample sequenced in a study of Ad26.COV2.S vaccination and SARS-CoV-2 variants. Assay used: immunoSEQ multiplex PCR; TCRdb lists only in-frame clones, some missing. Found here are approximately 280,000 clones, approximately 87% of them singletons; the top ten hold about 3.5%. Treatment indicated: around 19 received Ad26.COV2.S at low or high dose, single or two shots; about five received placebo; per-sample allocation not given. The investigators took samples on day 63 after the first vaccine or placebo injection. This specimen was peripheral blood, taken in a trial of Ad26.COV2.S vaccine versus placebo. These receptors originate from a person between 18 and 65 years old who received the Ad26.COV2.S COVID-19 vaccine or a placebo.

The chain employs TRBV30 and TRBJ2-3; weak D call: TRBD1 (6 bases). Germline CDR1 is GTSNPN and CDR2 is SVGIG (reference sequence). Deletions cut 2 bases from V and 4 bases from J, with 19 bases between. This CDR3 spans 16 amino acids. Here the CDR3 DNA reads TGTGCCTGGAGTACCTGGACAGTAGGGCGCGCAGATACGCAGTATTTT. Protein: CAWSTWTVGRADTQYF.

CDR3 coding DNA: TGTGCCAGCTCACAGGAACGGGAGCAGTACTTC. Translated: CASSQEREQYF. V usage is TRBV18 and J usage is TRBJ2-7; D remains ambiguous. The V end was cut by 4 bases, the J end by 7 bases, with 8 bases between. The CDR3 covers 11 residues. Germline lookup yields CDR1 KGHSH and CDR2 LQKENI.

The gene calls are TRBV7-3 and TRBJ2-7; 10 bases are a match to TRBD1. Germline lookup yields CDR1 SGHTA and CDR2 FQGTGA. The CDR3 runs 13 residues. V lost 4 bases and J lost 5; bases outside the gene matches: 2. The CDR3 spells CASSSGTGDEQYF. The CDR3 nucleotides are TGTGCCAGCAGCTCCGGGACAGGGGACGAGCAGTACTTC.

The chain employs TRBV4-1 and TRBJ1-1, with D hard to call. V lost 0 bases, J lost 3 bases, and 11 bases lay in between. Germline CDR1 is MGHRA and CDR2 is YSYEKL. The CDR3 runs to 15 residues. The CDR3 sequence is CASSQEARRYTEAFF. CDR3 DNA: TGCGCCAGCAGCCAAGAGGCACGCCGGTACACTGAAGCTTTCTTT.

As DNA, the CDR3 is TGCGCCAGCAGCTGGGACGGACTAGCGTCGGTGGAGACCCAGTACTTC. It codes for CASSWDGLASVETQYF. This chain links TRBV5-1 with TRBJ2-5, with 9 bases fitting TRBD2. The CDR3 spans 16 residues. Per the germline V gene, CDR1 is SGHRS and CDR2 is YFSETQ. Losses at the gene ends were 3 bases for V and 5 bases for J; bases not matched to a gene: 11.

The genes are TRBV27 and TRBJ2-5; 8 bases line up with TRBD1. J gave up 5 bases and V 0 bases, and 8 bases lay outside the gene matches. CDR3 length: 16 amino acids. Germline CDR1 is MNHEY and CDR2 is SMNVEV (reference sequence). The CDR3: CASSLSLFRGRETQYF. The CDR3 DNA reads as TGTGCCAGCAGTTTATCGTTGTTCAGGGGGCGGGAGACCCAGTACTTC.

The chain joins TRBV5-1 to TRBJ1-4; D is ambiguous. The CDR3 is made up of 14 amino acids. V lost 0 bases and J 4 bases, leaving 7 bases between the germline ends. Germline V gene sequence: CDR1 SGHRS, CDR2 YFSETQ. CDR3 in amino acids: CASSLVSGNEKLFF. The CDR3 nucleotides are TGCGCCAGCAGCTTGGTATCCGGTAATGAAAAACTGTTTTTT.

The rearrangement uses TRBV11-2 and TRBJ1-1; D ambiguous. The CDR3 runs to 12 residues. Trimming removed 4 bases at V and 5 bases at J, with 8 bases between. Germline CDR1 SGHAT, CDR2 FQNNGV. The CDR3 loop is CASSSVRTEAFF. CDR3 coding DNA: TGTGCCAGCAGCTCAGTGCGAACTGAAGCTTTCTTT.

This sequence joins TRBV3-1 (or the pseudogene TRBV3-2) and TRBJ1-2, with D possibly matching TRBD1 (5 bases). V was trimmed by 3 bases and J by 4 bases, leaving 12 bases between them. Germline values: CDR1 LGHDT, CDR2 YNNKEL (reference sequence). The CDR3 has 14 residues. The CDR3 DNA reads TGTGCCAGCAGCCATGGGGACGGTGCCTATGGCTACACCTTC. Encoded protein: CASSHGDGAYGYTF.

V gene TRBV29-1 combines with J gene TRBJ2-7; a possible D gene is TRBD1 (5 bases). Germline CDR1 SQVTM, CDR2 ANQGSEA. The length of the CDR3 is 13 residues. Trimming pared 7 bases from V and 2 bases from J, leaving 15 bases between. The CDR3 region has the DNA TGCAGCGCCCACCTGCCAGGGACCTACGAGCAGTACTTC. This gives the protein CSAHLPGTYEQYF.

This chain joins TRBV20-1 and TRBJ2-7; D call uncertain. The V gene's germline CDR1 is DFQATT and CDR2 SNEGSKA (reference sequence). CDR3 size: 11 residues. V lost 2 bases and J 3 bases, leaving 5 bases between the germline ends. CDR3 nucleotide sequence: TGCAGTGCTAGATGGGACTACGAGCAGTACTTC. Translation gives CSARWDYEQYF.

This clone was seen a single time. The chain combines TRBV18 with TRBJ1-1; 7 bases map to TRBD1. The CDR3 totals 15 residues. Per the germline V gene, CDR1 is KGHSH and CDR2 is LQKENI. Unmatched junction bases numbered 11, after V lost 3 bases and J lost 7 bases. In DNA, the CDR3 is TGTGCCAGCTCACCGGCGGGACAGAAAGGGGTTGAAGCTTTCTTT. Translation: CASSPAGQKGVEAFF.

CDR3 amino acids: CASSLFTHGNTIYF. The CDR3 nucleotides read TGTGCCAGCAGCTTATTCACACATGGAAACACCATATATTTT. J is TRBJ1-3 and V is TRBV7-2; D call uncertain. Trimming cost V 2 bases and J 3 bases, with 8 bases left between them. This CDR3 contains 14 residues. Germline loops: CDR1 SGHTA, CDR2 FQGNSA. The full variable domain, completed using reference TRBV7-2 and TRBJ1-3, is GAGVSQSPSNKVTEKGKDVELRCDPISGHTALYWYRQSLGQGLEFLIYFQGNSAPDKSGLPSDRFSAERTGGSVSTLTIQRTQQEDSAVYLCASSLFTHGNTIYFGEGSWLTVV.

This clone was observed a single time. This chain links TRBV12-3 or TRBV12-4 with TRBJ2-1; TRBD1 agrees at 7 bases. The CDR3 extends over 13 amino acids. The trim removed 4 bases at V and 11 bases at J, leaving 8 bases unmatched. The CDR3 reads CASSYPPGGQQFF. Here the CDR3 DNA reads TGTGCCAGCAGTTACCCGCCAGGGGGACAGCAGTTCTTC.

This clone was found a few times. The chain has TRBV3-1 (or the pseudogene TRBV3-2) and TRBJ1-2; possibly TRBD1 for D (6 bases). The CDR3 has 13 amino acids. Looked up from germline, CDR1 is LGHDT and CDR2 is YNNKEL (reference sequence). Trimming pared 3 bases from V and 8 bases from J, leaving 13 bases between. The CDR3: CASSHSGVKGYTF. The CDR3 region has the DNA TGTGCCAGCAGCCACTCAGGGGTAAAGGGCTACACCTTC.

This clone was observed a few times. This rearrangement joins TRBV6-5 to TRBJ2-7, with TRBD2 identical over 7 bases. With V trimmed by 7 bases and J by 7 bases, 13 bases remained unmatched. The V gene's germline CDR1 is MNHEY and CDR2 SVGAGI. The CDR3 runs to 14 residues. The CDR3 nucleotides are TGTGCCAGCACCCCGCCGGGGAGGGTAAGGGAGCAGTACTTC. It specifies CASTPPGRVREQYF.

CDR3 in amino acids: CASSLADRVGEQYF. As DNA, the CDR3 is TGCGCCAGCAGCTTGGCCGACAGGGTAGGGGAGCAGTACTTC. V and J are TRBV5-1 and TRBJ2-7; 7 positions match TRBD1. With 0 bases clipped from V and 7 bases from J, the junction kept 7 bases outside the gene matches. This CDR3 comprises 14 residues. Looked up from germline, CDR1 is SGHRS and CDR2 is YFSETQ.

The chain is built from TRBV27 and TRBJ2-7; 7 nucleotides match TRBD1. The CDR3 runs to 15 residues. Germline V gives CDR1 MNHEY, CDR2 SMNVEV (reference sequence). Unmatched junction bases numbered 9, after V lost 2 bases and J lost 5 bases. CDR3 residues: CASSLGTGESHEQYF. CDR3 nucleotide sequence: TGTGCCAGCAGTTTAGGTACAGGGGAAAGCCACGAGCAGTACTTC.

This chain uses TRBV7-8 with TRBJ2-3; D not certain. Trimming took off 8 bases at V and 2 bases at J, with 11 bases between the two ends. Germline loops: CDR1 SGHVS, CDR2 FQNEAQ. The CDR3 length is 13 residues. CDR3 loop: CASLWGSTDTQYF. In nucleotides, the CDR3 is TGTGCCAGCCTCTGGGGATCCACAGATACGCAGTATTTT.

This chain links TRBV21-1 with TRBJ1-6. TRBV21-1 has pseudogene status. This CDR3 contains 18 residues. The chain's CDR3 is CASSKGRVGGEGNSPLHF. CDR3 DNA sequence: TGTGCCAGCAGCAAAGGCCGGGTAGGAGGGGAGGGTAATTCACCCCTCCACTTT.

In its sample, this clone was seen a few times. This chain connects TRBV24-1 to TRBJ2-7; D is possibly TRBD2 (5 bases). This CDR3 contains 16 residues. Germline CDR1 and CDR2: KGHDR and SFDVKD. The germline V and J ends were trimmed by 0 bases and 2 bases, with 13 bases remaining between them. Written as DNA, the CDR3 is TGTGCCACCAGTGATTTGCAAGTCGGGAAGCCCTACGAGCAGTACTTC. As protein: CATSDLQVGKPYEQYF.

The rearrangement uses TRBV28 and TRBJ2-5, with a tentative D call TRBD2 (6 bases). The length of the CDR3 is 14 residues. V dropped 6 bases and J dropped 2 bases, with 13 bases sitting between them. The germline V gene encodes CDR1 MDHEN and CDR2 SYDVKM. CDR3 DNA sequence: TGTGCCAGCAGGCACCGACTAGTTCAAGAGACCCAGTACTTC. Encoded protein: CASRHRLVQETQYF. The full variable domain, with the rest looked up from reference TRBV28 and TRBJ2-5, is DVKVTQSSRYLVKRTGEKVFLECVQDMDHENMFWYRQDPGLGLRLIYFSYDVKMKEKGDIPEGYSVSREKKERFSLILESASTNQTSMYLCASRHRLVQETQYFGPGTRLLVL.

This chain joins TRBV14 and TRBJ2-7; 10 nucleotides align to TRBD1. CDR1 and CDR2 from the germline V gene are SGHDN and FVKESK. The CDR3 spans 16 residues. The V gene end was trimmed by 4 bases and the J gene end by 2 bases; junction bases not matched to a gene: 8. The CDR3 reads CASSPSGTGAAYEQYF. DNA of the CDR3: TGTGCCAGCAGCCCCAGTGGGACAGGGGCGGCCTACGAGCAGTACTTC.

V usage is TRBV4-3 and J usage is TRBJ2-1; a possible D gene is TRBD2 (6 bases). The V gene lost 5 bases and the J gene lost 8 bases, with 13 bases spanning the gap. The CDR3 sequence is 13 residues long. Germline V gene sequence: CDR1 LGHNA, CDR2 YSLEER. This CDR3 is CASSAGTHYEQFF. Here the CDR3 DNA reads TGCGCCAGCAGCGCCGGGACTCACTATGAGCAGTTCTTC.

The chain joins TRBV3-1 (or the pseudogene TRBV3-2) to TRBJ2-4; a possible D gene is TRBD1 (5 bases). With 7 bases removed from V and 9 bases from J, the gap between germline ends came to 19 bases. The CDR3 sequence is 14 residues long. Germline lookup yields CDR1 LGHDT and CDR2 YNNKEL (reference sequence). Here the CDR3 DNA reads TGTGCCAGCACCCATAGGGGTACCTCCGGCATTCAGTACTTC. This sequence encodes CASTHRGTSGIQYF.

The gene calls are TRBV4-1 and TRBJ1-2, with D perhaps TRBD1 (6 bases). Per the germline V gene, CDR1 is MGHRA and CDR2 is YSYEKL. The CDR3 spans 16 residues. Trimming shortened V by 0 bases and J by 2 bases, and 13 bases separated the two germline ends. CDR3 region: CASSQDHSGQNYGYTF. CDR3 nucleotide sequence: TGCGCCAGCAGCCAAGATCACAGCGGACAGAACTATGGCTACACCTTC.

This clone was picked up one time. V is TRBV25-1 and J is TRBJ1-2; 8 bases align to TRBD1. The junction had 10 bases not matched to a gene; V was cut back by 2 bases and J by 5 bases. Germline loops: CDR1 MGHDK, CDR2 SYGVNS. The CDR3 is made up of 16 amino acids. This CDR3 reads CASSEIEQGAPYGYTF. The CDR3 region has the DNA TGTGCCAGCAGTGAAATAGAGCAGGGGGCGCCTTATGGCTACACCTTC.